The present T cell receptor beta chain was sequenced within a study of cytotoxic CD8 clonotypes in ibrutinib-treated CLL. CDR3 length equals 16 residues. V shed 2 bases and J 5 bases; nucleotides not matched to a gene: 9. CDR1 and CDR2 from the germline V gene are ENHRY and SYGVKD. Clones were read by immunoSEQ multiplex PCR, and TCRdb kept only the in-frame ones, dropping some. The sample consists of over 120,000 clones, 75% to 80% of them appearing once. This receptor was identified in a human donor with chronic lymphocytic leukemia. The chain joins TRBV10-3 to TRBJ2-5; 9 nucleotides match TRBD2. This sample comprised PBMCs, obtained after 24 months of ibrutinib treatment. The CDR3 sequence: CAISENPSGVVETQYF. CDR3 sequence (DNA): TGTGCCATCAGTGAGAATCCTAGCGGGGTGGTGGAGACCCAGTACTTC.